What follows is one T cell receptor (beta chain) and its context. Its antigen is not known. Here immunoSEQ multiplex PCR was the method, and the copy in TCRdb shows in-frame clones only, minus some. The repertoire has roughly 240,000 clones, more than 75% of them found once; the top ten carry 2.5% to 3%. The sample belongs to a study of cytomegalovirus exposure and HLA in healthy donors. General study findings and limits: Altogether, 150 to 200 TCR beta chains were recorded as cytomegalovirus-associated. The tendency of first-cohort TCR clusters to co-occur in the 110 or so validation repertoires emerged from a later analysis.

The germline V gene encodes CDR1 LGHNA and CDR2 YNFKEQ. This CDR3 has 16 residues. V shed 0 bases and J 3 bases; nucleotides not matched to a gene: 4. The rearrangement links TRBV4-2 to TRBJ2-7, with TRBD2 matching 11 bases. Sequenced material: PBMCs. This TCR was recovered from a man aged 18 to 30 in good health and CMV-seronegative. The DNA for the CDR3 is TGTGCCAGCAGCCAAGACGGACTAGCGGGTCGCTACGAGCAGTACTTC. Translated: CASSQDGLAGRYEQYF.